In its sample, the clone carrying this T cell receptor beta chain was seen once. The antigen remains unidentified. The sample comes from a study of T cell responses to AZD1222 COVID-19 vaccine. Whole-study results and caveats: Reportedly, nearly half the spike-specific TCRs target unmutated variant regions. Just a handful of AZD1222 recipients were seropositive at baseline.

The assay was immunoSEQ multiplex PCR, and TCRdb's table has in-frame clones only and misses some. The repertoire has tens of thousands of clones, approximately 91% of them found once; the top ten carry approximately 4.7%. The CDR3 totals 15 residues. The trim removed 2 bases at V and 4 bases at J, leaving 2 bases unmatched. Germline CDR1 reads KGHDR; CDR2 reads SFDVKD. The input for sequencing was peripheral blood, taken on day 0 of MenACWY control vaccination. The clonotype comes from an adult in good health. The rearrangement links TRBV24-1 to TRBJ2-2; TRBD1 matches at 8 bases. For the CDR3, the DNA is TGTGCCACCAGTGATTCGACAGGGGCCACCGGGGAGCTGTTTTTT. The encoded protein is CATSDSTGATGELFF.